This entry lists 5 T cell receptor beta chains sequenced from one sample in a study of T-cell reconstitution after alpha-beta-depleted transplantation in children. During its preparation, the TCRbeta library received unique molecular identifiers. TCRdb re-called the PCR reads with MiXCR, one entry per CDR3 protein. This sample yields hundreds of thousands of distinct CDR3 sequences, of which 10% to 15% are seen a single time; approximately 2.1% belongs to the top ten. Sample: PBMCs, mostly from graft donor cells, taken 360 days after TCRalphabeta/CD19-depleted stem cell transplant. Receptors originate from a male patient younger than 18 who had a stem cell transplant for acute myeloid leukemia, so the T cells may come from the graft donor.

The sample holds a few counts of this clonotype. The chain couples TRBV4-3 to TRBJ2-2, with D tentatively TRBD2 (5 bases). The CDR3 has 16 amino acids. Germline V gene sequence: CDR1 LGHNA, CDR2 YSLEER. V was clipped by 1 base and J by 5 bases, with 14 bases between them. CDR3 in DNA: TGCGCCAGCAGCCAAGTATTTCGGGAACAGACCGGGGAGCTGTTTTTT. It is translated as CASSQVFREQTGELFF.

This clonotype was observed a few times. The gene calls are TRBV20-1 and TRBJ2-7; possibly TRBD1 for D (5 bases). Germline lookup yields CDR1 DFQATT and CDR2 SNEGSKA (reference sequence). The CDR3 is made up of 15 amino acids. Deletions cut 6 bases from V and 0 bases from J, with 18 bases between. CDR3: CSAPRHFRVSYEQYF. The DNA of the CDR3 is TGCAGTGCCCCCCGGCACTTCAGGGTCTCCTACGAGCAGTACTTC.

The rearrangement links TRBV7-8 to TRBJ2-7; D ambiguous. The CDR3 loop spans 15 amino acids. Trimming pared 5 bases from V and 4 bases from J, leaving 18 bases between. Per germline, CDR1 SGHVS and CDR2 FQNEAQ. CDR3 amino acids: CASSPPRTEKYEQYF. The CDR3 region has the DNA TGTGCCAGCAGCCCTCCTCGGACGGAAAAATACGAGCAGTACTTC.

Only a few counts were recorded for this clonotype. The V call is TRBV7-9, the J call TRBJ2-7; the D is unclear. Looked up from germline, CDR1 is SEHNR and CDR2 is FQNEAQ (reference sequence). The CDR3 contains 12 residues. Trimming took 0 bases from V and 6 from J, leaving 6 bases between them. As DNA, the CDR3 is TGTGCCAGCAGCTTAGCAACCCTCGAGCAGTACTTC. Its protein is CASSLATLEQYF.

This clonotype was counted a few times. The chain recombines TRBV20-1 with TRBJ2-5; D uncertain. Trimming shortened V by 6 bases and J by 0 bases, and 14 bases separated the two germline ends. Germline-derived CDR1 and CDR2 are DFQATT and SNEGSKA (reference sequence). The CDR3 is 14 residues long. The CDR3: CSARRLSYQETQYF. The DNA of the CDR3 is TGCAGTGCGAGGCGACTCTCGTACCAAGAGACCCAGTACTTC.